This TCR beta chain was profiled in a study of Ad26.COV2.S vaccination and SARS-CoV-2 variants. This clone was recorded only once. Its antigen is still unknown. Treatment meaning: some 19 received Ad26.COV2.S at low or high dose, single or two shots; 5 received placebo; per-sample allocation not given. All samples were drawn on day 63, counting from the first vaccine or placebo injection. It was Wuhan-strain SARS-CoV-2 spike that the Ad26 vaccine vector expressed. CDR1 SGDLS and CDR2 YYNGEE come from the germline V gene. The CDR3 covers 15 residues. Trimming shortened V by 4 bases and J by 1 base, and 12 bases separated the two germline ends. Study-wide results and limits: Vaccine recipients had higher spike-specific TCR breadth than placebo recipients. Reportedly, after vaccination the spike-specific CD8+ and CD4+ T cell responses displayed substantial breadth.

Libraries were prepared by immunoSEQ multiplex PCR; TCRdb keeps only in-frame clonotypes and omits some of them. Altogether around 300,000 clones are present, 85% to 90% being singletons, with the ten largest covering 5.5%. The receptor was derived from a person between 18 and 65 years old who received the Ad26.COV2.S COVID-19 vaccine or a placebo. The rearrangement joins TRBV9 to TRBJ1-3; D uncertain. The sample was peripheral blood, taken in a trial of Ad26.COV2.S vaccine versus placebo. The CDR3 nucleotides are TGTGCCAGCAGCCCTCCTGGAGTATCTGGAAACACCATATATTTT. Protein sequence: CASSPPGVSGNTIYF.